This TCR beta chain was recorded in a study of T cells in Graves' hyperthyroidism and ophthalmopathy. Study-wide results and caveats: Among clonotypes expanded in thyroid above 0.001, most were also found in blood.

Template material for amplifying TCR beta CDR3 regions consisted of RNA transcripts. When the TCR CDR3 underwent first-round RT-PCR, the HTBI primer set was used. TCRdb redid the calling of the multiplex PCR reads with MiXCR, one entry per CDR3 protein. Here the sample spans under 350,000 distinct CDR3 sequences, roughly 18% being singletons. This clonotype was seen only a few times. Its antigen is unknown. The CDR3 extends over 12 amino acids. After removal of 10 bases from V and 2 bases from J, the junction contained 3 bases not matched to a gene. Newly diagnosed patients aged 18 to 65 had hyperthyroidism of under 2 months' duration.

The sequenced sample was blood. The clonotype comes from a woman aged 45 to 65 with Graves' hyperthyroidism. This chain links TRBV12-3 or TRBV12-4 with TRBJ2-3; 7 bases map to TRBD1. CDR3: CATRGYTDTQYF. In nucleotides, the CDR3 is TGTGCCACCAGGGGGTACACAGATACGCAGTATTTT.